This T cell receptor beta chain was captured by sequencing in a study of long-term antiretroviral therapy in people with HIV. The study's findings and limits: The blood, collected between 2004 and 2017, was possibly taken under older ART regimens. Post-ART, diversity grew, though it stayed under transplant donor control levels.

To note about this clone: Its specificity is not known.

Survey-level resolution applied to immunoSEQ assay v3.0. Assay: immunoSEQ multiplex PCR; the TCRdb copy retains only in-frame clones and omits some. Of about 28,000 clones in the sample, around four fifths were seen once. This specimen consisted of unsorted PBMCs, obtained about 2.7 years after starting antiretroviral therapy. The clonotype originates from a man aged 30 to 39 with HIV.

In nucleotides, the CDR3 is TGTGCCAGCAGTGTTAGCGGGAGATCTGACGAGCAGTACTTC. Translation gives CASSVSGRSDEQYF. The V gene is TRBV7-9, the J gene TRBJ2-7; TRBD2 matches at 9 bases. CDR3 length: 14 amino acids. V gave up 6 bases and J gave up 5 bases; unmatched junction bases: 8. Germline assignment: CDR1 SEHNR and CDR2 FQNEAQ (reference sequence).